One TCR beta chain is described in this entry. The specificity of this receptor is unknown. No qualities accompany the bases; no much larger clone lies one base away. The sample comes from a study of immune evolution from preneoplasia to lung adenocarcinoma (dated by TCRdb to the early 2020s). Context from the whole study: HLA loss of heterozygosity was seen in around 7.3%, 15% and 36% of AIS, MIA and ADC lesions, and in no AAH lesions. Class I HLA alleles were inferred from exome data with POLYSOLVER, and allele-specific HLA loss was detected with LOHHLA. Sample size was determined by specimen availability and not by a prior power calculation. TCR sequencing data came from approximately 51 patients. A total of some 48 patients with pulmonary nodules who underwent surgical resection were included in the overall cohort. The study combined immune gene expression, TCR sequencing and multiplex immunofluorescence to profile immune contexture across lung adenocarcinoma precursors and invasive adenocarcinoma. Whole exome sequencing and methylation data from the same cohort of nodules were integrated with the immune data. Resected precursor lesions (AAH, AIS, MIA) and invasive adenocarcinomas were compared against paired morphologically normal lung tissue. According to the study, over a hundred samples were used for TCR sequencing. Findings and caveats that apply to the study as a whole: All patients were from Japan and China, so applicability to Western populations was uncertain. The findings rested on association rather than direct causation, and larger cohorts with long-term follow-up and longitudinal biopsies were considered necessary. KRAS-mutant nodules showed the highest T cell clonality compared with EGFR-mutant or double wild-type lesions. Top T cell clone frequencies were highest in normal lung and appeared to decrease progressively from AAH through AIS, MIA and invasive adenocarcinoma. Normal lung showed the highest clonality, whereas later-stage lesions appeared to have higher T cell density and diversity but lower clonality.

Patients underwent resection in Japan or China between about 2014 and 2017. Two lung cancer pathologists independently reviewed H&E slides to confirm the histologic diagnosis of every case. Premalignant or tumor cells were enriched for nucleic acid extraction by macro-dissection performed after pathologic assessment. FFPE tissue was used for DNA isolation with the AllPrep DNA/RNA FFPE Kit. The CDR3 starts with the cysteine, ends with the phenylalanine, and has 14 residues. The retained sequence is limited to the CDR3, 42 bases, with the frame set at the first base. V sheds 4 bases and J sheds 0 bases, leaving 7 bases between their ends. In the germline V gene (reference sequence), CDR1 corresponds to MNHEY and CDR2 to SMNVEV. The immunoSEQ hsTCRbeta Kit was used to sequence TCR beta CDR3 regions from DNA. On the study's bioinformatics: The ImmunoSEQ Analyzer was used to analyse the TCR sequencing data. T cell clonality was defined as 1 minus Pielou's evenness, calculated on productive rearrangements. To measure T cell diversity, the inverse Simpson index was applied to productive templates. T cell density was defined as TCR beta template counts normalized to usable DNA, with usable DNA estimated by amplifying and sequencing housekeeping genes. Two-sided Kruskal-Wallis tests were used to compare TCR metrics between histologic stages. TCRdb re-hosts the immuneACCESS table, in-frame sequences only. Its copies lack some clones; in the studies checked, an unresolved V gene accounts for under half of them, and the cause for the rest is not known. V, J and clone size derive from that table, while D and trimming were established from the DNA sequence. The sample table holds 8,500 to 13,000 clones, of which more than 65% were seen once. Jointly, the top ten make up 1.7% of the sample.

The sequence derives from a person aged 65-85 years with lung adenocarcinoma. This sequence uses TRBV27 and TRBJ2-1, with no D gene named confidently. What was sequenced was FFPE minimally invasive lung adenocarcinoma tissue. Read against the paper, the sample's cell subset or site label means: micro-invasive lung adenocarcinoma (MIA). The CDR3 reads CASSSYLSYNEQFF. Read as DNA, the sequence is TGTGCCAGCAGTTCCTACCTCTCCTACAATGAGCAGTTCTTC.